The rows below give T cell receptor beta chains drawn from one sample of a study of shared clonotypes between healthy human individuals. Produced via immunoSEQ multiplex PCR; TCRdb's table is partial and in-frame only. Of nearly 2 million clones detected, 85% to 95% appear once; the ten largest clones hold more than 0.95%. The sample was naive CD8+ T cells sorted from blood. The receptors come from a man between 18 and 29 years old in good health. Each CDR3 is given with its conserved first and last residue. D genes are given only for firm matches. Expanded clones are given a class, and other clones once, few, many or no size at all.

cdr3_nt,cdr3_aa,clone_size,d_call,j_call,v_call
TGTGCCAGCAGTGAACGGCGCGATTCGTATGGCTACACCTTC,CASSERRDSYGYTF,few,.,TRBJ1-2,TRBV2
TGTGCCAGTCGCCGGGACTACTATGGCTACACCTTC,CASRRDYYGYTF,once,.,TRBJ1-2,TRBV6-5
TGCGCCAGCAGCCAAGCCCCGTGGGCAGAAGCTTTCTTT,CASSQAPWAEAFF,.,.,TRBJ1-1,TRBV4-1
TGTGCCAGCAGTGAGGGGCCGGGACAGGGACCCTACGAGCAGTACTTC,CASSEGPGQGPYEQYF,.,TRBD1,TRBJ2-7,TRBV6-1
TGTGCCTGGAGTGAAGGGTTTAACCAAGAGACCCAGTACTTC,CAWSEGFNQETQYF,.,.,TRBJ2-5,TRBV30
TGTGCCAGCAGCCCGACAGGGATGGAGCCCCAGCATTTT,CASSPTGMEPQHF,.,TRBD1,TRBJ1-5,TRBV27
TGTGCCAGCAGCTTTTTGACTAGCGGGTCCTACAATGAGCAGTTCTTC,CASSFLTSGSYNEQFF,.,TRBD2,TRBJ2-1,TRBV5-6
TGTGCCAGCAGTTACTCGGGAGGATATGAGCAGTTCTTC,CASSYSGGYEQFF,.,.,TRBJ2-1,TRBV6-5
TGTGCCAGCAGTTTAGCGGGAATGCCGACTGAGCAGTTCTTC,CASSLAGMPTEQFF,.,.,TRBJ2-1,TRBV27
TGTGCCAGCAGCCCAAACCCGGGACAGGGGTACACCGGGGAGCTGTTTTTT,CASSPNPGQGYTGELFF,.,TRBD1,TRBJ2-2,TRBV13
TGCGCCAGCAGCTCAGAACCGGGACTAGCGAACTACGAGCAGTACTTC,CASSSEPGLANYEQYF,.,TRBD2,TRBJ2-7,TRBV5-1
TGTGCCAGCAGCCATCCGGTGACAGGGACGTACGAGCAGTACTTC,CASSHPVTGTYEQYF,.,TRBD1,TRBJ2-7,TRBV14
TGTGCCAGCAGCGCATTACCGGGACAGGGCGCTATTAACTATGGCTACACCTTC,CASSALPGQGAINYGYTF,.,TRBD1,TRBJ1-2,TRBV5-4
TGCGCCAGCAGCCAAGCTGACAGAGAATTCTATGGCTACACCTTC,CASSQADREFYGYTF,.,.,TRBJ1-2,TRBV4-1
TGTGCCAGCAGCCCCCGTATGGGGGCCTTTAATTCACCCCTCCACTTT,CASSPRMGAFNSPLHF,.,.,TRBJ1-6,TRBV11-2
TGCGCCAGCAGCGGGACAGGGACCTACAATGAGCAGTTCTTC,CASSGTGTYNEQFF,.,TRBD1,TRBJ2-1,TRBV4-1
TGTGCCAGCAGTTACGCCGAGACCCAGTACTTC,CASSYAETQYF,.,.,TRBJ2-5,TRBV6-6
TGTGCCAGCAATACTGCTGCGGGGGGGCTGGAGACCCAGTACTTC,CASNTAAGGLETQYF,.,TRBD2,TRBJ2-5,TRBV2
TGTGCCAGCAGTTTAATAGGTGGGGAGCAGTACTTC,CASSLIGGEQYF,.,.,TRBJ2-7,TRBV27
TGTGCCACCTCCGCAACAGGGGCCGAGCAGTACTTC,CATSATGAEQYF,.,TRBD1,TRBJ2-7,TRBV19
TGTGCCAGCAGCTTAGAGGGGCCCTACGAGCAGTACTTC,CASSLEGPYEQYF,.,.,TRBJ2-7,TRBV7-9
TGTGCCAGCAGTTACTGGGGAGCCTACGAGCAGTACTTC,CASSYWGAYEQYF,.,.,TRBJ2-7,TRBV6-5
TGTGCCAGCAGCGTAGTATTTGCGGGGATAGGCCACGAGCAGTACTTC,CASSVVFAGIGHEQYF,.,.,TRBJ2-7,TRBV9
TGTGCCAGCAGCCCACCGGGACTAGCGAGATACAATGAGCAGTTCTTC,CASSPPGLARYNEQFF,once,TRBD2,TRBJ2-1,TRBV7-6
TGTGCCAGCAGTTTAGGTCCGACAGGGGAGGTGATCGGTGGCTACACCTTC,CASSLGPTGEVIGGYTF,.,TRBD1,TRBJ1-2,TRBV27
TGTGCCTGGAGTCACAGGGGTAGCAATCAGCCCCAGCATTTT,CAWSHRGSNQPQHF,.,TRBD1,TRBJ1-5,TRBV30
TGTGCCAGCAGGGGGGTGACAAGCACAGATACGCAGTATTTT,CASRGVTSTDTQYF,.,.,TRBJ2-3,TRBV6-5
TGTGCCAGCAGTTTACGGACAGGGTATGGCTACACCTTC,CASSLRTGYGYTF,.,TRBD1,TRBJ1-2,TRBV28